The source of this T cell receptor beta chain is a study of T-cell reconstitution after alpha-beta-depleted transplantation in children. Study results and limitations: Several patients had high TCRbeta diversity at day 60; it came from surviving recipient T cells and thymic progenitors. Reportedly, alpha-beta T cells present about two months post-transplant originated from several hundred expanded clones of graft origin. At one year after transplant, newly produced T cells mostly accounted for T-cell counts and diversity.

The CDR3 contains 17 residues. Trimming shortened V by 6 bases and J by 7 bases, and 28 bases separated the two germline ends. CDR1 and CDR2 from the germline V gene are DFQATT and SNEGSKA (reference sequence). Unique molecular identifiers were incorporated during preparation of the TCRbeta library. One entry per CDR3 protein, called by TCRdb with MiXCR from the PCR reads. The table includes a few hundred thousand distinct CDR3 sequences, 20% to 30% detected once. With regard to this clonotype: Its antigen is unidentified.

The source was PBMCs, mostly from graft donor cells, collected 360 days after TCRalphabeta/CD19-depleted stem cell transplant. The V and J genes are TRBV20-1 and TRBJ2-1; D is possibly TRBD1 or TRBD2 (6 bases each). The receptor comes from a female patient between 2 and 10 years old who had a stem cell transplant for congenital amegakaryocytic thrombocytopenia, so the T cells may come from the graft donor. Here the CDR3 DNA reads TGCAGTGCCGCCGGGGGCAGAGCGAAATCCGGCCCAAATGAGCAGTTCTTC. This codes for CSAAGGRAKSGPNEQFF.